This T cell receptor (beta chain) comes out of a study of blood T cells in healthy people across ages. There are a few counts of this clonotype. V was clipped by 5 bases and J by 6 bases; unmatched bases: 9. Germline V gene data show CDR1 as SGHAT and CDR2 as FQNNGV. This CDR3 has 15 residues. The second PCR ran 7 to 11 cycles with a sample-barcoded 5' primer and J-beta primers. TCRdb recomputed calls from the 5' RACE reads with MiXCR, one row per CDR3 protein. The sample carries 1.6 million or so distinct CDR3 sequences, about 35% recorded once. Sequencing was carried out using blood. The TCR sequence derives from a woman aged 30 to 39 in good health. The chain joins TRBV11-2 to TRBJ2-7; 11 bases align to TRBD2. The CDR3 sequence is CASSPTTGLAVEQYF. DNA of the CDR3: TGTGCCAGCAGCCCCACAACGGGACTAGCGGTCGAGCAGTACTTC.